What follows are 5 T cell receptor beta chains derived from one specimen sequenced in a study of T-cell reconstitution after alpha-beta-depleted transplantation in children. TCRbeta library preparation incorporated unique molecular identifiers. One entry per CDR3 protein results from TCRdb running MiXCR on the PCR reads. The sample contains around 600,000 distinct CDR3 sequences, more than 9% of which appear only once. This specimen consisted of PBMCs from the stem cell graft donor, obtained from the stem cell graft. The receptors originated from a human donor who donated a stem cell graft to a child with acute myeloid leukemia.

This clonotype was counted between two and nine times. The rearrangement uses TRBV20-1 and TRBJ2-3; 8 positions agree with TRBD1. The CDR3 length is 16 residues. The trim removed 2 bases at V and 5 bases at J, leaving 12 bases unmatched. CDR1 DFQATT and CDR2 SNEGSKA come from the germline V gene (reference sequence). CDR3 in amino acids: CSARPIQGAHGDTQYF. CDR3 DNA sequence: TGCAGTGCTAGACCGATCCAGGGGGCTCATGGAGATACGCAGTATTTT.

This clonotype was detected many times. The chain employs TRBV20-1 and TRBJ1-4, with 11 nucleotides matching TRBD1. Per germline, CDR1 DFQATT and CDR2 SNEGSKA (reference sequence). CDR3 length: 14 amino acids. J lost 7 bases, V lost 0 bases, and 1 base had no gene match. The CDR3 DNA reads as TGCAGTGCTAGAGAAGGACAGGGGGCTGAAAAACTGTTTTTT. Encoded protein: CSAREGQGAEKLFF.

In this sample, this clonotype turned up a few times. The rearrangement links TRBV5-1 to TRBJ2-3; 14 positions match TRBD2. Trimming at V came to 4 bases and at J to 6 bases, leaving 7 bases not matched to a gene. The V gene's germline CDR1 is SGHRS and CDR2 YFSETQ. The CDR3 length is 16 residues. This CDR3 reads CASSPGLAGEADTQYF. The DNA for the CDR3 is TGCGCCAGCAGCCCGGGACTAGCGGGAGAGGCCGATACGCAGTATTTT.

This clonotype was observed a handful of times. This chain links TRBV25-1 with TRBJ2-3; TRBD2 matches at 7 bases. Germline values: CDR1 MGHDK, CDR2 SYGVNS. The CDR3 is 16 residues long. V dropped 4 bases and J dropped 0; count of bases not matched to a gene: 7. CDR3 in amino acids: CASSGGPRGSTDTQYF. CDR3 sequence (DNA): TGTGCCAGCAGTGGAGGGCCGCGGGGGAGCACAGATACGCAGTATTTT.

A few counts support this clonotype. The CDR3 DNA reads as TGCGCCAGCAGCTTTGAGCTGAACTCCTACAATGAGCAGTTCTTC. It specifies CASSFELNSYNEQFF. The chain is built from TRBV5-1 and TRBJ2-1; no clear D. Per germline, CDR1 SGHRS and CDR2 YFSETQ. Trimming pared 2 bases from V and 0 bases from J, leaving 9 bases between. This CDR3 spans 15 amino acids.